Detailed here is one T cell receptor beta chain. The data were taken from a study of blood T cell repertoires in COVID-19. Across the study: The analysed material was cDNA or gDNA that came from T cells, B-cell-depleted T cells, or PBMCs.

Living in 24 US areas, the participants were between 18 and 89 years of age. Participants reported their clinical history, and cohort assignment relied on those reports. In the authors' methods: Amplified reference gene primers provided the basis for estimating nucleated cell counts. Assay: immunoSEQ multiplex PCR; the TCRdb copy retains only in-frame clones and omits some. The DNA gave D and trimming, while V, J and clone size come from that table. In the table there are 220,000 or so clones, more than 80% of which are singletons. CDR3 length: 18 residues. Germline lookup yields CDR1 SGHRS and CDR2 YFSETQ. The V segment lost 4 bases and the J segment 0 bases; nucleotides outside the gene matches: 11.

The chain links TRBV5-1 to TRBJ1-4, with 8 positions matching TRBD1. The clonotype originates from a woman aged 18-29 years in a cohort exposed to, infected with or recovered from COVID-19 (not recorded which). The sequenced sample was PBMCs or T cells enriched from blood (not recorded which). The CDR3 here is CASSLKHRGSATNEKLFF. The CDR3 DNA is TGCGCCAGCAGCCTCAAACACAGGGGGAGTGCAACTAATGAAAAACTGTTTTTT.